The T cell receptor (beta chain) under discussion was sequenced for a study of CD8+ T cells in alopecia areata. This clone came up a few times. PBMCs yielded sorted CD4+ and CD8+ T cells. Extraction and reverse transcription of RNA yielded cDNA as the sequencing template. TCRdb's copy holds only in-frame clones and misses some; the assay was immunoSEQ multiplex PCR. Here the sample spans about 97,000 clones, 41% being singletons. The clonotype comes from a human donor with alopecia areata. The sample consisted of CD4+ T cells sorted from blood.

This CDR3 reads CASSGRRDRVDTQYF. Here the CDR3 DNA reads TGTGCCAGCAGCGGACGCCGGGACAGGGTAGATACGCAGTATTTT. The V and J genes are TRBV7-8 and TRBJ2-3, with TRBD1 identical over 9 bases. The CDR3 runs 15 residues. Germline-derived CDR1 and CDR2 are SGHVS and FQNEAQ. Germline trimming cut 5 bases from V and 5 bases from J; bases unmatched to any gene: 8.